This is a list of T cell receptor beta chains from one sample in a study of blood T cell repertoires in COVID-19. Repertoires were generated with immunoSEQ multiplex PCR, while TCRdb's copy carries only in-frame clones and drops some. The table lists about 22,000 clones, 65% to 85% of them singletons. The specimen was peripheral blood. Receptors originate from a man of 80 years or more with active or convalescent COVID-19. CDR3s include the opening cysteine and the closing phenylalanine or tryptophan. Each record gives: D gene, V gene, J gene, clone size, CDR3 DNA, CDR3 protein. D genes are given only for firm matches. Clone sizes are given selectively: once, few, many, or a class where the clone is expanded.

>TRBD1|TRBV19|TRBJ2-7|NA
TGTGCCAGTAGCACTACCGGGACAGGGTCCTACGAGCAGTACTTC
CASSTTGTGSYEQYF
>NA|TRBV24-1|TRBJ1-5|NA
TGTGCCACCAGTGATTCCCCCCTCCACAGCCCGATAGAGCCTCAGCCCCAGCATTTT
CATSDSPLHSPIEPQPQHF
>NA|TRBV28|TRBJ1-2|NA
TGTGCCAGCAGCCTTGACCAACAGGGAATTAACTATGGCTACACCTTC
CASSLDQQGINYGYTF
>NA|TRBV10-2|TRBJ2-5|NA
TGCGCCAGCGGAGGAGCCTCTGGGGAGACCCAGTACTTC
CASGGASGETQYF
>NA|TRBV6-1|TRBJ2-5|NA
TGTGCCAGCAGTGAGACCAGGGTTTTCCAAGAGACCCAGTACTTC
CASSETRVFQETQYF
>TRBD2|TRBV5-1|TRBJ2-1|NA
TGCGCCAGCAGCTTGGGCCAGGGGACTAGGGGGTACAATGAGCAGTTCTTC
CASSLGQGTRGYNEQFF
>TRBD1|TRBV6-2/TRBV6-3|TRBJ1-4|NA
TGTGCCAGCAGTTTCGCCGGGACAGGGAATGAAAAACTGTTTTTT
CASSFAGTGNEKLFF
>NA|TRBV14|TRBJ1-5|NA
TGTGCCAGCAGCCAAGAGCCCCCCAGGGCGAGGAGCAATCAGCCCCAGCATTTT
CASSQEPPRARSNQPQHF
>NA|TRBV5-5|TRBJ1-4|medium-sized
TGTGCCAGCCTAAGGACCGGGGCAACTAATGAAAAACTGTTTTTT
CASLRTGATNEKLFF
>TRBD2|TRBV5-4|TRBJ2-7|NA
TGTGCCACGGGACTAGCGGGAGTACACGAGCAGTACTTC
CATGLAGVHEQYF
>TRBD1|TRBV5-1|TRBJ2-5|NA
TGCGCCAGCAGCTTGGAAGCAGGGGGCTTGGAGACCCAGTACTTC
CASSLEAGGLETQYF
>TRBD1|TRBV5-4|TRBJ2-7|NA
TGTGCCAGCAGCGTTGACAGGGGGCGCTACGAGCAGTACTTC
CASSVDRGRYEQYF
>NA|TRBV19|TRBJ1-5|NA
TGTGCCAGTAGTATTTCCAGGGATCAGCCCCAGCATTTT
CASSISRDQPQHF
>TRBD1|TRBV6-6|TRBJ1-2|NA
TGTGCCAGCAGGACGCAGGGGGTAGTCTATGGCTACACCTTC
CASRTQGVVYGYTF
>NA|TRBV5-1|TRBJ2-1|NA
TGCGCCAGCAGCTTGGCCGGTAGCGCAAATGAGCAGTTCTTC
CASSLAGSANEQFF
>TRBD1|TRBV3-1/TRBV3-2|TRBJ1-1|NA
TGTGCCAGCAGCCGAGGGACAGAGAACACTGAAGCTTTCTTT
CASSRGTENTEAFF
>TRBD1|TRBV4-1|TRBJ1-1|medium-sized
TGCGCCAGCAGCTTTCCCCAGGGGGCCCGCACTGAAGCTTTCTTT
CASSFPQGARTEAFF
>NA|TRBV9|TRBJ2-7|few
TGTGCCAGCAGCTCAGGACAGACCTACGAGCAGTACTTC
CASSSGQTYEQYF
>NA|TRBV9|TRBJ1-1|NA
TGTGCCAGCAGCGTAGCCCCCATGGGGAGAGGGATGAACACTGAAGCTTTCTTT
CASSVAPMGRGMNTEAFF
>NA|TRBV28|TRBJ1-6|NA
TGTGCCAGCAGTTCGCAGGTTGGTTACTCACCCCTCCACTTT
CASSSQVGYSPLHF
>NA|TRBV29-1|TRBJ2-6|NA
TGCAGCGTTGTCTTCTCTGGGGCCAACGTCCTGACTTTC
CSVVFSGANVLTF
>NA|TRBV2|TRBJ2-7|NA
TGTGCCAGCGGTAGAAGGGACACCTACTACGAGCAGTACTTC
CASGRRDTYYEQYF
>TRBD1|TRBV18|TRBJ2-7|NA
TGTGCCAGCTCGCCAGGACAGGGAATTGCGAACGAGCAGTACTTC
CASSPGQGIANEQYF
>NA|TRBV5-4|TRBJ2-5|NA
TGTGCCAGCAGCCCCCGGCGGACAGTAGGCCAAGAGACCCAGTACTTC
CASSPRRTVGQETQYF
>NA|TRBV5-5|TRBJ1-6|NA
TGTGCCAGCAGCTTTTCCGAGACAGAATATGAATCCCTCCACTTT
CASSFSETEYESLHF
>NA|TRBV19|TRBJ2-1|NA
TGTGCCAGTACTGACGGGGGAACTTACAATGAGCAGTTCTTC
CASTDGGTYNEQFF
>NA|TRBV11-2|TRBJ2-1|NA
TGTGCCAGCAGCCCCCCGGGGGAGCAGTTCTTC
CASSPPGEQFF
>NA|TRBV29-1|TRBJ1-3|NA
TGCAGCGTGAGGGTAACAGGGCTTGGAAACACCATATATTTT
CSVRVTGLGNTIYF